The 26 T cell receptor beta chains listed next were all sequenced from one sample in a study of somatic mutations in cytotoxic T cells in rheumatoid arthritis. Clones were sequenced by immunoSEQ multiplex PCR, and TCRdb holds only the in-frame ones, with some missing. Found here are 15,000 to 20,000 clones, roughly 70% of them singletons; the top ten hold roughly 5%. The sequencing sample was made of CD8+ T cells sorted from blood. The receptors were gathered from a man aged 55 to 69 in good health.

To note about this clone: Other DNA sequences in the sample encode the same CDR3. The chain couples TRBV9 to TRBJ1-6; 7 bases align to TRBD1. The junction had 13 bases not matched to a gene; V was cut back by 3 bases and J by 10 bases. The germline V gene has CDR1 SGDLS and CDR2 YYNGEE. This CDR3 comprises 16 residues. The CDR3 DNA reads TGTGCCAGCAGCGCCCGAGCCGGGACAGACGGGTCACCCCTCCACTTT. It specifies CASSARAGTDGSPLHF.

The V gene is TRBV4-2, the J gene TRBJ2-5, with D possibly being TRBD2 (6 bases). The assigned J gene may be wrong: the sequence end matches TRBJ2-7 better. The CDR3 is 16 residues long. The germline gives CDR1 LGHNA, CDR2 YNFKEQ. The CDR3, as DNA: TGTGCCAGCAGCCAAGATTTGTTGGGGGGTAGCGACGAGCAGTACTTC. Translation gives CASSQDLLGGSDEQYF.

The rearrangement links TRBV5-1 to TRBJ2-3; 12 positions match TRBD2. Germline loops: CDR1 SGHRS, CDR2 YFSETQ. Germline trimming cut 1 base from V and 1 base from J; bases unmatched to any gene: 1. The CDR3 length is 16 residues. The CDR3 coding sequence is TGCGCCAGCAGCTTGTCTAGCGGGGGGGGCACAGATACGCAGTATTTT. This sequence encodes CASSLSSGGGTDTQYF.

The CDR3 loop is CSARPRYEQYF. The CDR3 DNA is TGCAGTGCCAGACCGAGATACGAGCAGTACTTC. The V call is TRBV20-1, the J call TRBJ2-7; no clear D gene. Germline V gives CDR1 DFQATT, CDR2 SNEGSKA (reference sequence). V was trimmed by 6 bases and J by 4 bases, leaving 10 bases between them. The CDR3 is 11 residues long.

This clone turned up a few times. The chain employs TRBV27 and TRBJ2-3; 7 nucleotides match TRBD1. CDR3 length: 15 residues. In germline, CDR1 is MNHEY, CDR2 SMNVEV (reference sequence). V shed 6 bases, J shed 0 bases, and the junction held 6 bases outside the gene matches. The CDR3 is CASRPGTASTDTQYF. Here the CDR3 DNA reads TGTGCCAGCAGACCGGGGACAGCTAGCACAGATACGCAGTATTTT.

The chain recombines TRBV27 with TRBJ2-3, with D perhaps matching TRBD2 (7 bases). Germline-derived CDR1 and CDR2 are MNHEY and SMNVEV (reference sequence). CDR3 length equals 15 residues. Trimming removed 0 bases at V and 1 base at J, with 8 bases between. In DNA form, the CDR3 reads TGTGCCAGCAGTTTATCGGGGGGGCGCACAGATACGCAGTATTTT. This sequence encodes CASSLSGGRTDTQYF.

The V call is TRBV18, the J call TRBJ2-7; perhaps TRBD2 as D (5 bases). V was clipped by 3 bases and J by 3 bases, with 12 bases between them. The germline V gene has CDR1 KGHSH and CDR2 LQKENI. This CDR3 contains 14 residues. The CDR3 loop is CASSPPGGRYEQYF. Here the CDR3 DNA reads TGTGCCAGCTCACCTCCTGGCGGGCGCTACGAGCAGTACTTC.

Judged by abundance, this clone is medium-sized. The chain uses TRBV29-1 and TRBJ2-1; TRBD2 agrees at 7 bases. This CDR3 spans 14 amino acids. Germline CDR1 SQVTM, CDR2 ANQGSEA. Trimming cost V 7 bases and J 4 bases; bases outside gene matches: 10. This CDR3 is CSASGRPGYNEQFF. In DNA, the CDR3 is TGCAGCGCTTCCGGGAGGCCGGGGTACAATGAGCAGTTCTTC.

V is TRBV6-5 and J is TRBJ2-7; the match to TRBD2 covers 7 bases. V gave up 0 bases and J gave up 3 bases; unmatched junction bases: 2. Germline-derived CDR1 and CDR2 are MNHEY and SVGAGI. CDR3 size: 14 residues. The chain's CDR3 is CASSYSGGGYEQYF. The CDR3 DNA is TGTGCCAGCAGTTACTCGGGGGGGGGCTACGAGCAGTACTTC.

This chain uses TRBV4-1 with TRBJ2-1; 13 bases align to TRBD2. This CDR3 is 17 amino acids long. J was trimmed by 3 bases and V by 0 bases; bases with no gene match: 2. CDR1 is MGHRA and CDR2 is YSYEKL in the germline V gene. Here the CDR3 DNA reads TGCGCCAGCAGCCAAGAATGGACTAGCGGGGGCTACAATGAGCAGTTCTTC. Translation: CASSQEWTSGGYNEQFF.

This chain joins TRBV27 and TRBJ1-2; possibly TRBD1 for D (5 bases). Germline loops: CDR1 MNHEY, CDR2 SMNVEV (reference sequence). The CDR3 is 11 residues long. V was trimmed by 10 bases and J by 2 bases, leaving 8 bases between them. For the CDR3, the DNA is TGTGCCACGGGACTGAACTATGGCTACACCTTC. Encoded protein: CATGLNYGYTF.

V and J are TRBV11-1 and TRBJ2-5, with 7 bases aligning to TRBD1. This CDR3 is 14 amino acids long. J gave up 5 bases and V 4 bases, and 7 bases lay outside the gene matches. The germline V gene encodes CDR1 SGHAT and CDR2 FQDESV (reference sequence). The CDR3 here is CASSSQGRGETQYF. The CDR3 nucleotides are TGTGCCAGCAGCTCACAGGGGCGTGGGGAGACCCAGTACTTC.

The rearrangement links TRBV21-1 to TRBJ2-5; the table's D call, TRBD1, has no DNA check behind it. TRBV21-1 is designated a pseudogene. This CDR3 spans 16 amino acids. The CDR3 sequence is CASTLRQGIEEETQYF. The CDR3 DNA reads as TGTGCCAGCACCTTACGACAGGGGATTGAGGAAGAGACCCAGTACTTC.

J is TRBJ2-2 and V is TRBV2; TRBD1 matches 8 bases. From germline, CDR1 is SNHLY and CDR2 FYNNEI. The CDR3 is 16 amino acids. V lost 0 bases, J lost 6 bases, and 6 bases stayed unmatched. This CDR3 reads CASSEAAAGGSGELFF. CDR3 bases: TGTGCCAGCAGTGAAGCGGCGGCAGGGGGCTCCGGGGAGCTGTTTTTT.

This clone was seen only a few times. V usage is TRBV5-8 and J usage is TRBJ2-7, with TRBD1 matching over 9 bases. Germline V gene sequence: CDR1 SGHTS, CDR2 YDEGEE. The V gene end was trimmed by 4 bases and the J gene end by 3 bases; junction bases not matched to a gene: 8. This CDR3 is 15 amino acids long. DNA of the CDR3: TGTGCCAGCAGCCCACACCGGGACAGGGACTACGAGCAGTACTTC. This gives the protein CASSPHRDRDYEQYF.

This clone has just a few counts. The chain is built from TRBV27 and TRBJ2-3, with 12 nucleotides matching TRBD2. Losses at the gene ends were 5 bases for V and 2 bases for J; bases not matched to a gene: 5. Germline V gene data show CDR1 as MNHEY and CDR2 as SMNVEV (reference sequence). This CDR3 comprises 16 residues. The CDR3 DNA reads as TGTGCCAGCAGTCCGACTAGCGGGAGTCTCACAGATACGCAGTATTTT. This codes for CASSPTSGSLTDTQYF.

As regards this clone: The identical CDR3 is also encoded by other nucleotide sequences in the sample. As DNA, the CDR3 is TGTGCCAGCAGCGTTGCTAGCGGGGGCTCCTACGAGCAGTACTTC. As protein: CASSVASGGSYEQYF. V and J are TRBV9 and TRBJ2-7; 10 positions agree with TRBD2. The CDR3 length is 15 residues. The germline V gene encodes CDR1 SGDLS and CDR2 YYNGEE. The J segment lost 0 bases and the V segment lost 2 bases, leaving 2 bases of the junction unmatched.

The chain couples TRBV7-9 to TRBJ2-5; TRBD1 matches 8 bases. The better agreement between TRBJ2-7 and the DNA end casts doubt on the J call. Germline CDR1 and CDR2: SEHNR and FQNEAQ (reference sequence). The CDR3 runs 15 residues. Here the CDR3 DNA reads TGTGCCAGCAGCTCCCCGCAGGACAGGGTCTACGAGCAGTACTTC. This gives the protein CASSSPQDRVYEQYF.

In the case of this clone: One base away lies a much larger clone, so this may be a sequencing read error. This chain links TRBV29-1 with TRBJ2-7; 13 nucleotides line up with TRBD2. This CDR3 is built from 16 residues. Per germline, CDR1 SQVTM and CDR2 ANQGSEA. CDR3 in amino acids: CSVEGAGTSGDYEQCF. The CDR3, as DNA: TGCAGCGTTGAAGGAGCCGGGACTAGCGGGGACTACGAGCAGTGCTTC.

This chain links TRBV4-1 with TRBJ2-7; 10 bases are shared with TRBD1. Germline loops: CDR1 MGHRA, CDR2 YSYEKL. This CDR3 is built from 15 residues. V lost 1 base and J lost 3; bases outside the gene matches: 3. For the CDR3, the DNA is TGCGCCAGCAGCCAAGGGGGGACAGGGGTCTACGAGCAGTACTTC. It codes for CASSQGGTGVYEQYF.

This chain's CDR3 is CAWSVPTTTGELFF. For the CDR3, the DNA is TGTGCCTGGAGTGTACCAACTACCACCGGGGAGCTGTTTTTT. The rearrangement uses TRBV30 and TRBJ2-2, with unresolved D. The CDR3 totals 14 residues. V was cut by 0 bases and J by 4 bases, with 9 bases left in between. CDR1 and CDR2 from the germline V gene are GTSNPN and SVGIG (reference sequence).

The CDR3 here is CASSELGQGDNEQFF. CDR3 nucleotide sequence: TGCGCCAGCAGTGAGCTAGGACAGGGTGACAATGAGCAGTTCTTC. The V and J genes are TRBV10-1 and TRBJ2-1; the match to TRBD1 covers 8 bases. From germline, CDR1 is WNHNN and CDR2 SYGVQD (reference sequence). V shed 2 bases, J shed 5 bases, and the junction held 5 bases outside the gene matches. CDR3 length: 15 residues.

This clone was seen a handful of times. V and J are TRBV27 and TRBJ2-1; D is perhaps TRBD2 (6 bases). V dropped 8 bases and J dropped 6 bases, with 17 bases sitting between them. This CDR3 contains 14 residues. Germline assignment: CDR1 MNHEY and CDR2 SMNVEV (reference sequence). The DNA of the CDR3 is TGTGCCAGCGGGGGGACCCTGACTTTCAATGAGCAGTTCTTC. The encoded protein is CASGGTLTFNEQFF.

This chain joins TRBV27 and TRBJ2-5; the D gene is possibly TRBD2 (7 bases). This CDR3 contains 15 residues. Per germline, CDR1 MNHEY and CDR2 SMNVEV (reference sequence). V lost 7 bases, J lost 5 bases, and 20 bases lay in between. CDR3 DNA: TGTGCCAGCAAGCGGACTAGACTAGGGGGGGAGACCCAGTACTTC. Translated: CASKRTRLGGETQYF.

This chain joins TRBV5-4 and TRBJ1-2; a weak D match, TRBD1 (5 bases). In germline, CDR1 is SGHNT, CDR2 YYREEE (reference sequence). This CDR3 has 13 amino acids. Trimming stripped 5 bases from V and 3 bases from J, with 11 bases between. CDR3 amino acids: CASSPGGDYGYTF. CDR3 DNA: TGTGCCAGCAGTCCGGGGGGGGACTATGGCTACACCTTC.

The chain links TRBV19 to TRBJ2-1; 10 bases fit TRBD2. The ends lost 3 bases at V and 9 bases at J; junction bases unmatched: 8. The CDR3 covers 15 residues. The germline CDR1 and CDR2 sequences are LNHDA and SQIVND (reference sequence). Written as DNA, the CDR3 is TGTGCCAGTAGTATTTTGGCTAGCGGGAGAGGTGAGCAGTTCTTC. The encoded protein is CASSILASGRGEQFF.